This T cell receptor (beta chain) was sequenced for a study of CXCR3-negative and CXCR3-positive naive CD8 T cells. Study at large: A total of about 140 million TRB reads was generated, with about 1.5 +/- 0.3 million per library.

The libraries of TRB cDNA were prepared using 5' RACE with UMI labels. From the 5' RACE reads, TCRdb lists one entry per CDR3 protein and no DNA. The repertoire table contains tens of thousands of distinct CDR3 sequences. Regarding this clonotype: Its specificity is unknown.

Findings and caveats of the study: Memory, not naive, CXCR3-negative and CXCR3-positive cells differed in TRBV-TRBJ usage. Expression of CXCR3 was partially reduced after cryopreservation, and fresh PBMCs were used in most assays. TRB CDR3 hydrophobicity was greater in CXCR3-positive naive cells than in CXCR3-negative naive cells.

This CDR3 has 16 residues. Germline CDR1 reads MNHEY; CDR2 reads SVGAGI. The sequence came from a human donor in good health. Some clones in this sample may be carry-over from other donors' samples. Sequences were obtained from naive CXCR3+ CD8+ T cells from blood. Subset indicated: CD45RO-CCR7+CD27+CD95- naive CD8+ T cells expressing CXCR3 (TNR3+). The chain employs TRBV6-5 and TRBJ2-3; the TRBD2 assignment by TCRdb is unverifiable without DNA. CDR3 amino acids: CASSSKLAGFTDTQYF.